This paragraph reports one T cell receptor beta chain. The data were obtained in a study of cytomegalovirus exposure and HLA in healthy donors. Study context: Both the 120 or so validation repertoires and the roughly 700 first-cohort repertoires used the same platform, as reported by a later analysis.

Germline lookup yields CDR1 SNHLY and CDR2 FYNNEI. V shed 1 base and J 5 bases; nucleotides not matched to a gene: 7. The CDR3 runs 15 residues. Assay used: immunoSEQ multiplex PCR; TCRdb lists only in-frame clones, some missing. The sample has about 60,000 clones, 90% seen once. The rearrangement uses TRBV2 and TRBJ1-2; 7 bases align to TRBD1. The sequence was collected from a man between 18 and 35 years old in good health and CMV-seronegative. The material sequenced was PBMCs. The CDR3 bases are TGTGCCAGCAGTGAAGGGACAGGAGTTCATTATGGCTACACCTTC. This codes for CASSEGTGVHYGYTF.